The clone carrying this T cell receptor (beta chain) is a singleton in its sample. The sample originates from a study of OX40 agonist ivuxolimab in advanced cancers. Using immunoSEQ multiplex PCR, the repertoire was profiled, and TCRdb retains in-frame clones only, with some absent. The sample contains 20,000 to 25,000 clones, 80% to 90% of which appear only once. The specimen comprised CD4+ or CD8+ T cells sorted from blood, sampled in a trial of the OX40 agonist ivuxolimab. This sequence was found in an adult with an advanced solid tumor such as melanoma, head and neck, liver or kidney cancer.

CDR3 DNA: TGTGCCAGCAGTTTAATTCGACAGGGGGTTGGAGAGAACACTGAAGCTTTCTTT. Its protein is CASSLIRQGVGENTEAFF. The chain combines TRBV27 with TRBJ1-1, with 9 bases that match TRBD1. V shed 2 bases and J 1 base; nucleotides not matched to a gene: 11. This CDR3 is 18 amino acids long. CDR1 and CDR2 (germline): MNHEY, SMNVEV (reference sequence).